This T cell receptor (beta chain) was retrieved from a study of blood T cell repertoires in COVID-19. Study as a whole: Italy, Spain and the United States were the sources of the convalescent and acute COVID-19 samples. T cells, B-cell-depleted T cells, or PBMCs provided the cDNA or gDNA that served as material.

In the source study's methods: Reference gene primer amplification yielded estimated nucleated cell counts. This table comes from immunoSEQ multiplex PCR, and its TCRdb copy is limited to in-frame clones, with some not included. The V and J calls and clone size were taken over from that table, and D and trimming were inferred from the DNA. The sample lists around 140,000 clones, about 90% occurring once. The V end was cut by 0 bases, the J end by 6 bases, with 12 bases between. The germline V gene has CDR1 LNHNV and CDR2 YYDKDF (reference sequence). The CDR3 sequence is 15 residues long. The material sequenced was peripheral blood. The chain carries TRBV15 and TRBJ1-5; no clear D. This TCR was recovered from a man aged 55 to 69 with active or convalescent COVID-19. Written as DNA, the CDR3 is TGTGCCACCAGCAGAGAGGGCTCCGCCGGTCAGCCCCAGCATTTT. Amino acid sequence: CATSREGSAGQPQHF.